This T cell receptor beta chain comes out of a study of T cell responses to AZD1222 COVID-19 vaccine (dated by TCRdb to the early 2020s). Regarding the study in general: AZD1222 recipients given second doses at about 4 weeks or at about 12 weeks were pooled, since spike-specific TCR depth and breadth were not found to differ between the two schedules. Trial participants were enrolled into age subgroups of 18-55, 56-69 and 70-plus years, which contained around 150, 28 and 57 TCR-sequenced participants, respectively. A total of more than 230 trial participants underwent TCR sequencing, of whom roughly 210 had received two doses of AZD1222 and around 25 had received two doses of the MenACWY control vaccine.

The V and J ends are trimmed by 4 bases and 4 bases, leaving 8 bases between them. From the germline V gene (reference sequence), CDR1 is MNHEY and CDR2 is SMNVEV. The CDR3 covers 13 residues, taking in both the cysteine and the phenylalanine. Only the CDR3 portion is preserved as DNA: 39 bases, with reading frame beginning at the first base. Points the paper makes about the study in general: The whole spike protein was spanned by vaccine-associated CD4 TCRs, and dominant responses were seen in regions 160-218 and 743-854. Nearly half of unique spike-specific TCRs reportedly recognized epitopes outside regions mutated in the B.1.351 and B.1.1.7 variants. Only six AZD1222 recipients were SARS-CoV-2 seropositive at baseline, limiting conclusions about previously exposed vaccinees. Participants were mostly white British and included more females than males, and it was suggested by the authors that clonal diversity may have been underestimated. After two AZD1222 doses, spike-specific TCR breadth and depth were significantly higher than at day 0 and than in MenACWY recipients. In the small 56-69-year group, the increase in depth fell short of significance, most likely because of low power. Because no samples from the day 14 peak response were available, repertoires could be characterized only after the peak T cell response.

The CDR3 regions of human TCRbeta chains were analyzed by immunosequencing. The paper's data handling went like this. TCRs in the repertoires were matched against a reference library of SARS-CoV-2-specific TCRs that had been generated with the MIRA antigen-specificity platform. Breadth meant the fraction of unique TCRs that were SARS-CoV-2-associated, whereas depth meant the fraction of total T cells that were SARS-CoV-2-associated. Using the MIRA data, every spike-specific TCR was mapped to the spike region that the TCR reacted to and assigned to either a CD4 or a CD8 class. Log10-transformed breadth and depth values were compared by one-way ANOVA with Sidak's multiple comparisons tests. What TCRdb holds here is the immuneACCESS table cut down to in-frame rearrangements. Part of the clones is not present; checked against another copy, under half of the missing clones reflect an unresolved V gene, and the others are unexplained. The DNA was the basis for D and trimming; V, J and clone size are from that table. Across this sample there are approximately 150,000 clones, with under 95% seen only once. The ten largest clonotypes hold more than 1.1% of the sample.

The time point label for this specimen denotes: baseline before first vaccination. The vaccinee samples were drawn from two UK trials, COV001 and COV002, one of which was a single-blind randomized controlled phase 2/3 trial testing AZD1222 (ChAdOx1 nCoV-19) in healthy adults. Trial participant PBMC samples were collected at day 0 and day 28 after the second dose for TCRbeta chain sequencing. As concerns this clone: The clone's antigen remains unknown. Per-base quality was not reported, and no clone a single base away is much larger than it.

The sequencing used peripheral blood, collected on day 0 of AZD1222 vaccination. This sequence was found in an adult in good health. The rearrangement combines TRBV27 with TRBJ1-3; 5 matching bases give a weak D call of TRBD1. The CDR3 protein: CASSSGYGNTIYF. The sequence in DNA is TGTGCCAGCAGTTCAGGGTACGGAAACACCATATATTTT.